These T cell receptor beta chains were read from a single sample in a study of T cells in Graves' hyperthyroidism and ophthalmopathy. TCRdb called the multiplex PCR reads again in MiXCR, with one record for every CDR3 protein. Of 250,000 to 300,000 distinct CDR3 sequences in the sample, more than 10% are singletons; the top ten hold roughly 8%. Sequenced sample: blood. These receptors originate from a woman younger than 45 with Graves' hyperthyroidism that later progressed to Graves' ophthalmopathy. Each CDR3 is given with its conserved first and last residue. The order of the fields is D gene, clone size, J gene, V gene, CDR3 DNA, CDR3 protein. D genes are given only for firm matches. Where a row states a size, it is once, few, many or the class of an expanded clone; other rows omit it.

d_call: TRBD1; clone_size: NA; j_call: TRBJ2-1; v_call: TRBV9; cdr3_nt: TGTGCCAGTAACCCGACAGGGCCCGGCGGGCAGTTCTTC; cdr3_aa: CASNPTGPGGQFF
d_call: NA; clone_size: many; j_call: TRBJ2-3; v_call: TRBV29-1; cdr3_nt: TGCAGCGTTGAAGAAGTCCTTGCCACGCAGTATTTT; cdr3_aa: CSVEEVLATQYF
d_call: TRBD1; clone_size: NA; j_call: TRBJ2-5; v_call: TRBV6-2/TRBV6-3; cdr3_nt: TGTGCCAGCAGTTACTTGGGACAGGGAGAGACCCAGTACTTC; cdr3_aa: CASSYLGQGETQYF
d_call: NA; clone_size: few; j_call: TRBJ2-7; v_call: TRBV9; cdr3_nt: TGTGCCAGCAGCGTAAATACCGGTGAGGACGAGCAGTACTTC; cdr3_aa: CASSVNTGEDEQYF
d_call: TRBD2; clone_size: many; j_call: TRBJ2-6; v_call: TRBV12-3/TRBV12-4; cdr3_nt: TGTGCCAGCAGTTTGGGGGGGGCTGGGGCCAACGTCCTGACTTTC; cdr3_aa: CASSLGGAGANVLTF
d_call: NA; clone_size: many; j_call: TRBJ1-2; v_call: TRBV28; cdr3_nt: TGTGCCAGCAGATCAGGGGCACAGGGCTATGGCTACACCTTC; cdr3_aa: CASRSGAQGYGYTF
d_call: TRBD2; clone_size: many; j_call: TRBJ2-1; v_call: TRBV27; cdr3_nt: TGTGCCAGCAGTTTACGGCCGGGGGGTGAGCAGTTCTTC; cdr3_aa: CASSLRPGGEQFF
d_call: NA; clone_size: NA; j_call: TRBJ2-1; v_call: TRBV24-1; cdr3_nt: TGTGCCACCAGTCCCCACGAGCAGTTCTTC; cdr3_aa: CATSPHEQFF
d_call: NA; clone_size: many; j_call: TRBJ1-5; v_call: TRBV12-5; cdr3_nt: TGTGCTAGCGCGTGGGGGGTAGGCAATCAGCCCCAGCATTTT; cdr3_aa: CASAWGVGNQPQHF
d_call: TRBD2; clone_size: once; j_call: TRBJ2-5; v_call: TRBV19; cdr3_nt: TGTGCCAGCCGAACAGGACTAGCGGGAAAGGAGACCCAGTACTTC; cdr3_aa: CASRTGLAGKETQYF
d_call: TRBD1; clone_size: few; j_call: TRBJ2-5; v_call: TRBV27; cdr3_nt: TGTGCCAGCAGTGCGGACAGGGGCTGGGAGACCCAGTACTTC; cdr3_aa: CASSADRGWETQYF
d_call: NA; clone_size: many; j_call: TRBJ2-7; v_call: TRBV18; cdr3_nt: TGTGCCAGCTCACTACGTAGCGGTACCTCCTACGAGCAGTACTTC; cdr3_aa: CASSLRSGTSYEQYF
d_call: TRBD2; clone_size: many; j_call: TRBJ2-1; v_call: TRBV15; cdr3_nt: TGTGCCACCAGCAGAGATATTGGTCTAGCGGGAGTCAATGAGCAGTTCTTC; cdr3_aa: CATSRDIGLAGVNEQFF
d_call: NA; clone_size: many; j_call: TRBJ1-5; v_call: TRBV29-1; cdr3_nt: TGCAGCGTTGAAGATCTTCGATGGGGGGAATATAGCAATCAGCCCCAGCATTTT; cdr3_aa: CSVEDLRWGEYSNQPQHF
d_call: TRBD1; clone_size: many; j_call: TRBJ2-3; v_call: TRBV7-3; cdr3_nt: TGTGCCAGCAGCTTACCGACAGGGGGGAGGACAGATACGCAGTATTTT; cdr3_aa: CASSLPTGGRTDTQYF
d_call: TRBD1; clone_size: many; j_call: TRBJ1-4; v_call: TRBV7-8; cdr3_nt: TGTGCCAGCAGCCAGGGGGTGGGGGAAAAACTGTTTTTT; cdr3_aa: CASSQGVGEKLFF
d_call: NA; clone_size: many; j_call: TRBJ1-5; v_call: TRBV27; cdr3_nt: TGTGCCAGTGGAGGGGGATACTTTCAGCCCCAGCATTTT; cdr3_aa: CASGGGYFQPQHF
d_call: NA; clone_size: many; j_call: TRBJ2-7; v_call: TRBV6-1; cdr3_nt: TGTGCCACCGGACTGTCCTACGAGCAGTACTTC; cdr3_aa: CATGLSYEQYF
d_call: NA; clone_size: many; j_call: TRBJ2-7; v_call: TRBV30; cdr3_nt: TGTGCCTGGAGTGAGTATTGGGGCGGACCCAGCTCCTACGAGCAGTACTTC; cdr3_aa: CAWSEYWGGPSSYEQYF
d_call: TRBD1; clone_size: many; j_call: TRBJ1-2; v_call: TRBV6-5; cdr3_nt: TGTGCCAGCAGTTACTCGGACAGGGGGGTCTATGGCTACACCTTC; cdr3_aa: CASSYSDRGVYGYTF
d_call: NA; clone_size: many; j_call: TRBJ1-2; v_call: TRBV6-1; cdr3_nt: TGTGCCAGCAGAGTCGACATAGCTAACTATGGCTACACCTTC; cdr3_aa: CASRVDIANYGYTF
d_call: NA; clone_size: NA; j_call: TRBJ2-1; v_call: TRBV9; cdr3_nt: TGTGCCAGCAGCGTAGAGGGCGGGGGCGTTGGCTACAATGAGCAGTTCTTC; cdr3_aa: CASSVEGGGVGYNEQFF
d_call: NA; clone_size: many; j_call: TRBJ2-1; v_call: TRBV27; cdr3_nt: TGTGCCAGCAGTTCCCCCCTGCGGCAAACTTACAATGAGCAGTTCTTC; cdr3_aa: CASSSPLRQTYNEQFF
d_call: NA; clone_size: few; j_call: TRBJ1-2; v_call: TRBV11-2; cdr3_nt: TGTGCCAGCAGCTCTACCGGACAGTCCTATGGCTACACCTTC; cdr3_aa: CASSSTGQSYGYTF
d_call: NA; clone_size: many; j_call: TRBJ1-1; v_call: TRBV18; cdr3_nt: TGTGCCAGCTCAAAAGGAAATGGGGAAGCTTTCTTT; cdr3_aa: CASSKGNGEAFF
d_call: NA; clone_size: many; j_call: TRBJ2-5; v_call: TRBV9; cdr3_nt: TGTGCCAGCAGCGTAGAGGCCAGTCTACAAGAGACCCAGTACTTC; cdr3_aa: CASSVEASLQETQYF
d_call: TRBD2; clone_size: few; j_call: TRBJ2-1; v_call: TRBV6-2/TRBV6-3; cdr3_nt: TGTGCCAGCAGTTACCGGGGGGGAGAATACAATGAGCAGTTCTTC; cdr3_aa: CASSYRGGEYNEQFF
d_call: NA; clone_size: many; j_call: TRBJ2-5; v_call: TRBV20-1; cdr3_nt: TGCAGTGCTGCCGGGACGGGCCAACAGACCCAGTACTTC; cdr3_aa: CSAAGTGQQTQYF
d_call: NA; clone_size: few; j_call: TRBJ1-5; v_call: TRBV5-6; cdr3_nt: TGTGCCAGCAGCTTATCGGATCAGCCCCAGCATTTT; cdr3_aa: CASSLSDQPQHF
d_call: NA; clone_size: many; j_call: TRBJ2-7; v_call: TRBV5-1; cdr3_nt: TGCGCCAGCAGCCTGGAAGACAGTAGCTCTTTTTACGAGCAGTACTTC; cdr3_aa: CASSLEDSSSFYEQYF
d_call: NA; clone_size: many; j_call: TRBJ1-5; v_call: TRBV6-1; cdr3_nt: TGTGCCAGCAGTGCGGACAGAACCAATCAGCCCCAGCATTTT; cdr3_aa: CASSADRTNQPQHF
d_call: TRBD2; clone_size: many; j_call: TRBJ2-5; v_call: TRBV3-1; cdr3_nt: TGTGCCAGCAGCCAAGCTTTAACGGGAGGGCCACGGCAAGAGACCCAGTACTTC; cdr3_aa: CASSQALTGGPRQETQYF
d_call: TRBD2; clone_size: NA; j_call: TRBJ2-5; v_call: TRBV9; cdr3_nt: TGTGCCAGCAGCGAGGGGAAGCGGGGGCAAGAGACCCAGTACTTC; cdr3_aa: CASSEGKRGQETQYF
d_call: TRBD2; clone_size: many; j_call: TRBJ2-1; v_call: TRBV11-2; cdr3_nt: TGTGCCAGCAGCTCCAAAGCGGGGGCGTACAATGAGCAGTTCTTC; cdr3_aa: CASSSKAGAYNEQFF
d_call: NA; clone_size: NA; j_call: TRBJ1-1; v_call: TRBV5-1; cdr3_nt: TGCGCCAGCAGCTCGCTTCGGGGTGAGGACACTGAAGCTTTCTTT; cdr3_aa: CASSSLRGEDTEAFF
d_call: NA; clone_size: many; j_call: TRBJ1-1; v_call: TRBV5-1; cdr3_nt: TGCGCCAGCAGTCCGGGGGATACAGGAGACACTGAAGCTTTCTTT; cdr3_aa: CASSPGDTGDTEAFF
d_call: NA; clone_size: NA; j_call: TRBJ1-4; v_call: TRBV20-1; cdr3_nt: TGCAGTGGACGGGGGGCTAATGAAAAACTGTTTTTT; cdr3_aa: CSGRGANEKLFF
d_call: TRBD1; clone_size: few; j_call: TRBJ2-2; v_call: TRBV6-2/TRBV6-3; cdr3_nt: TGTGCCAGCAGTTACTCGAGGGGGCCCGGGGAGCTGTTTTTT; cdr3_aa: CASSYSRGPGELFF
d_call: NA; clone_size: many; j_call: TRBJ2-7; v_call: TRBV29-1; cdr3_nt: TGCAGCGCCCTGGACAGGGAGGGGTACGAGCAGTACTTC; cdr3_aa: CSALDREGYEQYF
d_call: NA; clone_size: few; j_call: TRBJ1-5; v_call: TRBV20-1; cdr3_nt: TGCAGTGCTAGGGATGGGGATTGGGGCAATCAGCCCCAGCATTTT; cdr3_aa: CSARDGDWGNQPQHF
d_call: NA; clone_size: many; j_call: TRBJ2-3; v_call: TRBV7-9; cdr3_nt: TGTGCCAGCAGCTTAGGGCTACCCCTGGCAGATACGCAGTATTTT; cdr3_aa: CASSLGLPLADTQYF
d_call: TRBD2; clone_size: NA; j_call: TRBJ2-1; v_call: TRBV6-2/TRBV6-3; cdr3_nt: TGTGCCAGCAGTTCGAACGCGGGAGTGGGTGAGCAGTTCTTC; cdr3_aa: CASSSNAGVGEQFF
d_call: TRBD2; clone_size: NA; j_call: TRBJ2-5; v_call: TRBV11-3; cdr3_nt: TGTGCCAGCAGCTTGCAGGGAGGGGAGACCCAGTACTTC; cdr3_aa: CASSLQGGETQYF
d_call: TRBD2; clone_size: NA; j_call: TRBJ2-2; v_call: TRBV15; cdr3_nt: TGTGCCACCAGCAGAGATCAGGGCGGGAGGGCCGGCGGGGAGCTGTTTTTT; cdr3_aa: CATSRDQGGRAGGELFF
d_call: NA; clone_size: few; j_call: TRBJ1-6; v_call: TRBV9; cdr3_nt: TGTGCCAGCAGCGCTTGGAACAGGCCTTATTCACCCCTCCACTTT; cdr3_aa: CASSAWNRPYSPLHF
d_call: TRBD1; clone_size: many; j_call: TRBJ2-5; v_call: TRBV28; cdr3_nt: TGTGCCAGCGGACAGGGACGAGAGACCCAGTACTTC; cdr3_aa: CASGQGRETQYF
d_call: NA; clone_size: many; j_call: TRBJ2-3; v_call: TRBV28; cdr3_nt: TGTGCCAGCAGCAGGGCAGGGGACACAGATACGCAGTATTTT; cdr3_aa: CASSRAGDTDTQYF